The subject of this entry is one TCR beta chain. This sample is part of a study of blood T cell repertoires in COVID-19. The CDR3 sequence is 15 residues long. V shed 6 bases, J shed 6 bases, and the junction held 10 bases outside the gene matches. CDR1 and CDR2 from the germline V gene are SNHLY and FYNNEI. The protocol was immunoSEQ multiplex PCR, while the TCRdb copy is restricted to in-frame clones and leaves out a portion. The table lists more than 110,000 clones, around nine tenths of them singletons. The sequencing sample was made of peripheral blood. The rearrangement uses TRBV2 and TRBJ1-5; 8 bases are shared with TRBD1. This TCR came from a woman in her forties with acute or convalescent COVID-19. DNA for the CDR3: TGTGCCAGCAGACGCCAGGGGGCGCAAGGTCAGCCCCAGCATTTT. Its protein is CASRRQGAQGQPQHF.